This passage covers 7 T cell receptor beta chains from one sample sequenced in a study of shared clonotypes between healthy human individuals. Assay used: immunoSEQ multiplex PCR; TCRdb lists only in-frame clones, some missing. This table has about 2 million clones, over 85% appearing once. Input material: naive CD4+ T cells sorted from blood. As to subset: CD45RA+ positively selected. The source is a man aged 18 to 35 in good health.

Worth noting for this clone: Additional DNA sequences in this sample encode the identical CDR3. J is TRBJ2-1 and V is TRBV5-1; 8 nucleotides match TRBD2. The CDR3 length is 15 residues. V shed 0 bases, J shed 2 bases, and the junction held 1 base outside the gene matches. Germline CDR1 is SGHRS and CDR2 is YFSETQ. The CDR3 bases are TGCGCCAGCAGCTTGGCCGGGGGGGCCTACAATGAGCAGTTCTTC. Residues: CASSLAGGAYNEQFF.

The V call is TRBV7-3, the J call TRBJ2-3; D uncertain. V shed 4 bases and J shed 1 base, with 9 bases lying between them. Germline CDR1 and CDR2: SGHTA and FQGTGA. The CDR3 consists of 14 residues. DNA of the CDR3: TGTGCCAGCAGCTACCGAGACGGCACAGATACGCAGTATTTT. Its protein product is CASSYRDGTDTQYF.

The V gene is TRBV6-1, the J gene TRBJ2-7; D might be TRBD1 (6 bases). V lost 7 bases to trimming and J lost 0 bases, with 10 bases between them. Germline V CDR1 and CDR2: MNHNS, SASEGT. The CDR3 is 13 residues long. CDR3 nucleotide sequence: TGTGCCAGCACGCAGGGGCTCTCCTACGAGCAGTACTTC. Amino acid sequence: CASTQGLSYEQYF.

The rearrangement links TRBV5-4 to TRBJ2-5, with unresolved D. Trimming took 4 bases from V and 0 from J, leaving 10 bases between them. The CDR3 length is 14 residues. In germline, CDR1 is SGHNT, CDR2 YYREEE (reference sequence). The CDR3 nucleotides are TGTGCCAGCAGCCCTGGTGGGTACCAAGAGACCCAGTACTTC. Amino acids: CASSPGGYQETQYF.

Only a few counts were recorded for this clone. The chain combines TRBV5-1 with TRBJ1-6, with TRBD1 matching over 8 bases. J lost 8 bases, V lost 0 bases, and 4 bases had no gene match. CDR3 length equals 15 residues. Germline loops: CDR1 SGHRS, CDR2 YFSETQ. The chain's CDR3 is CASSLEGQADSPLHF. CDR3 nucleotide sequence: TGCGCCAGCAGCTTGGAGGGACAGGCTGATTCACCCCTCCACTTT. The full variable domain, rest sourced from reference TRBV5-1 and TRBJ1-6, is KAGVTQTPRYLIKTRGQQVTLSCSPISGHRSVSWYQQTPGQGLQFLFEYFSETQRNKGNFPGRFSGRQFSNSRSEMNVSTLELGDSALYLCASSLEGQADSPLHFGNGTRLTVT.

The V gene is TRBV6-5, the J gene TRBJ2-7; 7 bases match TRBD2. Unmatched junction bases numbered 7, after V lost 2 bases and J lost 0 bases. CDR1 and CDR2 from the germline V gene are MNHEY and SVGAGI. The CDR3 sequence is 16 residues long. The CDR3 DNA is TGTGCCAGCAGTTACGTGGTAGCGGGCAGCTCCTACGAGCAGTACTTC. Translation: CASSYVVAGSSYEQYF.

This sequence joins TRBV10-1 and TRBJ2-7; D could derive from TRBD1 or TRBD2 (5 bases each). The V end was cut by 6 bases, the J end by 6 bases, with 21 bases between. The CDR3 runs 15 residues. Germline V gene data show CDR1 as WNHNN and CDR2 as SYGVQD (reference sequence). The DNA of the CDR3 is TGCGCCAGCAGGGGGGACCGGGCAAACCTCCGCGAGCAGTACTTC. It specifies CASRGDRANLREQYF.